Presented here are 29 T cell receptor beta chains from one specimen sequenced in a study of blood T cell repertoires in COVID-19. Produced via immunoSEQ multiplex PCR; TCRdb's table is partial and in-frame only. The table shows under 80,000 clones, with about nine tenths occurring only once. The sample comprised peripheral blood. These receptor sequences come from a man older than 75 in a cohort sampled during active COVID-19.

This chain uses TRBV19 with TRBJ1-1, with TRBD1 identical over 7 bases. CDR1 and CDR2 (germline): LNHDA, SQIVND (reference sequence). The CDR3 totals 13 residues. V shed 5 bases, J shed 1 base, and the junction held 1 base outside the gene matches. CDR3 region: CASSRQGNTEAFF. CDR3 bases: TGTGCCAGTAGTCGACAGGGGAACACTGAAGCTTTCTTT.

This chain connects TRBV27 to TRBJ1-5; D possibly corresponds to TRBD1 (6 bases). The CDR3 consists of 13 residues. From germline, CDR1 is MNHEY and CDR2 SMNVEV (reference sequence). V lost 7 bases to trimming and J lost 10 bases, with 17 bases between them. CDR3 nucleotide sequence: TGTGCCAGCATGGGGGCAGGGGTTAGTCCCCAGCATTTT. Amino acids: CASMGAGVSPQHF.

This chain links TRBV24-1 with TRBJ1-2; TRBD1 aligns across 9 bases. CDR1 and CDR2 (germline): KGHDR, SFDVKD. The CDR3 sequence is 15 residues long. V lost 4 bases, J lost 7 bases, and 9 bases stayed unmatched. CDR3 nucleotide sequence: TGTGCCACCAGTGAAACCACAGGGGGCGCAGGTGGCTACACCTTC. It is translated as CATSETTGGAGGYTF.

DNA of the CDR3: TGTGCCATCAGTGATAGCGGGGGGGCCGTAGATACGCAGTATTTT. Protein product: CAISDSGGAVDTQYF. The J gene is TRBJ2-3, the V gene TRBV10-3; TRBD2 matches 11 bases. CDR3 length equals 15 residues. Unmatched junction bases numbered 4, after V lost 3 bases and J lost 5 bases. The germline V gene has CDR1 ENHRY and CDR2 SYGVKD.

The chain recombines TRBV19 with TRBJ2-1, with 7 bases matching TRBD1. The CDR3 sequence is 13 residues long. Germline V gene data show CDR1 as LNHDA and CDR2 as SQIVND (reference sequence). The J segment lost 10 bases and the V segment lost 3 bases, leaving 6 bases of the junction unmatched. CDR3 residues: CASSIGRDREQFF. The CDR3 DNA follows: TGTGCCAGTAGTATCGGCCGGGACAGAGAGCAGTTCTTC.

In this sample, this clone turned up once. This chain uses TRBV11-2 with TRBJ1-1, with 8 bases aligning to TRBD1. CDR1 is SGHAT, CDR2 FQNNGV, per germline. V trimming: 5 bases; J trimming: 4 bases; junction bases outside the gene matches: 12. This CDR3 region has 16 residues. CDR3 region: CASSPRGTGGGTEAFF. DNA for the CDR3: TGTGCCAGCAGCCCCAGGGGAACAGGGGGGGGCACTGAAGCTTTCTTT.

This rearrangement joins TRBV2 to TRBJ1-2, with D perhaps TRBD1 (6 bases). V was clipped by 0 bases and J by 4 bases, with 12 bases between them. CDR3 length: 15 amino acids. CDR1 SNHLY and CDR2 FYNNEI come from the germline V gene. CDR3 DNA sequence: TGTGCCAGCAGTGAAGCGGCCCAGGGGTTCTATGGCTACACCTTC. Encoded protein: CASSEAAQGFYGYTF.

The CDR3 nucleotides read TGTGCCAGCACTACCGGGGGCAGGGGGCATGCAGATACGCAGTATTTT. Translation gives CASTTGGRGHADTQYF. V and J are TRBV5-5 and TRBJ2-3; 8 nucleotides agree with TRBD1. The CDR3 consists of 16 residues. Looked up from germline, CDR1 is SGHKS and CDR2 is YYEKEE (reference sequence). The J segment lost 4 bases and the V segment lost 6 bases, leaving 13 bases of the junction unmatched.

The chain is built from TRBV15 and TRBJ2-6; D is perhaps TRBD1 (6 bases). The CDR3 totals 20 residues. V was cut by 2 bases and J by 2 bases, with 22 bases left in between. Per germline, CDR1 LNHNV and CDR2 YYDKDF (reference sequence). The CDR3 loop is CATSRHKTGSLGAGANVLTF. DNA of the CDR3: TGTGCCACCAGCAGACATAAGACAGGATCCCTCGGGGCTGGGGCCAACGTCCTGACTTTC. Looking up the rest from reference TRBV15 and TRBJ2-6 gives the full variable domain: DAMVIQNPRYQVTQFGKPVTLSCSQTLNHNVMYWYQQKSSQAPKLLFHYYDKDFNNEADTPDNFQSRRPNTSFCFLDIRSPGLGDTAMYLCATSRHKTGSLGAGANVLTFGAGSRLTVL.

The CDR3 DNA sequence: TGTGCCAGCAGGGTGGGGGCGACGAACACTGAAGCTTTCTTT. Translating gives CASRVGATNTEAFF. This chain joins TRBV28 and TRBJ1-1, with D tentatively TRBD1 (6 bases). The CDR3 is made up of 14 amino acids. Trimming took off 6 bases at V and 1 base at J, with 12 bases between the two ends. Germline values: CDR1 MDHEN, CDR2 SYDVKM.

CDR3 in amino acids: CASSPRGASTDTQYF. The CDR3, as DNA: TGCGCCAGCAGCCCGCGGGGGGCTAGCACAGATACGCAGTATTTT. This rearrangement joins TRBV5-1 to TRBJ2-3, with TRBD2 matching over 8 bases. There are 15 residues in the CDR3. V gave up 4 bases and J gave up 0 bases; unmatched junction bases: 4. Germline assignment: CDR1 SGHRS and CDR2 YFSETQ.

V and J are TRBV9 and TRBJ2-7, with 8 bases identical to TRBD1. The germline V gene has CDR1 SGDLS and CDR2 YYNGEE. The CDR3 consists of 14 residues. Unmatched junction bases numbered 6, after V lost 4 bases and J lost 3 bases. The CDR3 spells CASSRGQEFYEQYF. For the CDR3, the DNA is TGTGCCAGCAGCAGGGGACAGGAGTTCTACGAGCAGTACTTC. Based on the CDR3 plus reference TRBV9 and TRBJ2-7, the full variable domain is DSGVTQTPKHLITATGQRVTLRCSPRSGDLSVYWYQQSLDQGLQFLIQYYNGEERAKGNILERFSAQQFPDLHSELNLSSLELGDSALYFCASSRGQEFYEQYFGPGTRLTVT.

The sample holds one count of this clone. The chain links TRBV6-5 to TRBJ2-3; 8 bases are shared with TRBD2. Per the germline V gene, CDR1 is MNHEY and CDR2 is SVGAGI. J gave up 5 bases and V 5 bases, and 9 bases lay outside the gene matches. CDR3 length: 15 amino acids. Written as DNA, the CDR3 is TGTGCCAGCAGTAGTGGTCAAGCGGGGGTAGATACGCAGTATTTT. This gives the protein CASSSGQAGVDTQYF.

This clone was recorded only once. This rearrangement joins TRBV5-1 to TRBJ2-7; 9 nucleotides match TRBD1. The CDR3 loop spans 16 amino acids. Trimming cost V 2 bases and J 2 bases; bases outside gene matches: 8. The V gene's germline CDR1 is SGHRS and CDR2 YFSETQ. Here the CDR3 reads CASSFTGTGNPYEQYF. CDR3 coding DNA: TGCGCCAGCAGCTTTACCGGGACAGGGAACCCCTACGAGCAGTACTTC. The full variable domain, with the rest looked up from reference TRBV5-1 and TRBJ2-7, is KAGVTQTPRYLIKTRGQQVTLSCSPISGHRSVSWYQQTPGQGLQFLFEYFSETQRNKGNFPGRFSGRQFSNSRSEMNVSTLELGDSALYLCASSFTGTGNPYEQYFGPGTRLTVT.

The chain carries TRBV19 and TRBJ1-2; 9 positions agree with TRBD1. V was pared by 4 bases and J by 3 bases, with 3 bases of the junction left unmatched. The CDR3 length is 14 residues. CDR1 is LNHDA, CDR2 SQIVND, per germline (reference sequence). CDR3 loop: CASSRDRADYGYTF. The CDR3, as DNA: TGTGCCAGTAGTAGGGACAGGGCGGACTATGGCTACACCTTC.

The chain has TRBV7-6 and TRBJ2-1, with 9 bases that match TRBD2. The CDR3 consists of 15 residues. V was clipped by 4 bases and J by 9 bases; unmatched bases: 10. The V gene's germline CDR1 is SGHVS and CDR2 FNYEAQ. Written as DNA, the CDR3 is TGTGCCAGCAGCTCAGTAGCGGGGGCGGTAGCTGAGCAGTTCTTC. It specifies CASSSVAGAVAEQFF. Combining the CDR3 with reference TRBV7-6 and TRBJ2-1 gives the whole variable domain GAGVSQSPRYKVTKRGQDVALRCDPISGHVSLYWYRQALGQGPEFLTYFNYEAQQDKSGLPNDRFSAERPEGSISTLTIQRTEQRDSAMYRCASSSVAGAVAEQFFGPGTRLTVL.

This chain joins TRBV3-1 (or the pseudogene TRBV3-2) and TRBJ1-3, with D unresolved. CDR1 LGHDT and CDR2 YNNKEL come from the germline V gene (reference sequence). The V end was cut by 3 bases, the J end by 0 bases, with 3 bases between. The CDR3 consists of 13 residues. DNA of the CDR3: TGTGCCAGCAGCCAGGCCTCTGGAAACACCATATATTTT. Translation gives CASSQASGNTIYF.

In its sample, this clone was seen once. V usage is TRBV27 and J usage is TRBJ1-4; the D is unclear. The CDR3 is made up of 14 amino acids. Germline CDR1 reads MNHEY; CDR2 reads SMNVEV (reference sequence). V shed 6 bases and J shed 0 bases, with 8 bases lying between them. DNA for the CDR3: TGTGCCAGCAGAAGAAGAGCAACTAATGAAAAACTGTTTTTT. Translated, it gives CASRRRATNEKLFF.

The CDR3 region is CSASGLGGELFF. The CDR3 DNA follows: TGCAGTGCTAGTGGACTAGGTGGGGAGCTGTTTTTT. The chain links TRBV20-1 to TRBJ2-2, with 7 nucleotides matching TRBD2. The V segment lost 3 bases and the J segment 8 bases; nucleotides outside the gene matches: 3. Germline V lookup: CDR1 DFQATT, CDR2 SNEGSKA (reference sequence). The length of the CDR3 is 12 residues.

The chain recombines TRBV6-6 with TRBJ1-1; D possibly corresponds to TRBD1 (6 bases). The V and J ends lost 7 bases and 4 bases respectively, with 25 bases between them. The CDR3 has 17 residues. Germline CDR1 and CDR2: MNHNY and SVGAGI (reference sequence). This CDR3 reads CASNRGTPRGRSTEAFF. CDR3 nucleotide sequence: TGTGCCAGCAATCGCGGGACACCACGGGGTAGGAGCACTGAAGCTTTCTTT.

V is TRBV6-2 or TRBV6-3 and J is TRBJ2-3; 8 bases match TRBD1. The CDR3 has 14 amino acids. The V and J ends lost 2 bases and 6 bases, in that order; junction bases with no gene match: 4. Looked up from germline, CDR1 is MNHEY and CDR2 is SVGEGT. The CDR3 DNA reads TGTGCCAGCAGTTACGGACAGGGTGGGGATACGCAGTATTTT. Translating gives CASSYGQGGDTQYF.

The chain couples TRBV12-3 or TRBV12-4 to TRBJ1-5; the D gene is possibly TRBD1 (6 bases). The length of the CDR3 is 13 residues. V was shortened by 6 bases and J by 4 bases, with 10 bases between the two germline ends. The CDR3 reads CASRPGQNQPQHF. The CDR3 coding sequence is TGTGCCAGCAGGCCGGGACAAAATCAGCCCCAGCATTTT.

This sequence joins TRBV6-5 and TRBJ2-7; TRBD2 matches 9 bases. This CDR3 contains 14 residues. V lost 6 bases and J lost 4; bases outside the gene matches: 7. The germline V gene has CDR1 MNHEY and CDR2 SVGAGI. The CDR3 here is CASRDSGGLYEQYF. CDR3 nucleotides: TGTGCCAGCAGGGATAGCGGGGGACTTTACGAGCAGTACTTC.

The genes are TRBV7-2 and TRBJ1-1; 8 positions agree with TRBD1. Germline loops: CDR1 SGHTA, CDR2 FQGNSA. The V segment lost 1 base and the J segment 11 bases; nucleotides outside the gene matches: 6. This CDR3 region has 13 residues. The CDR3 bases are TGTGCCAGCAGCTTAGTATACAGGGGGTGGGCTTTCTTT. It yields the protein CASSLVYRGWAFF.

The chain has TRBV5-5 and TRBJ1-2, with TRBD1 identical over 7 bases. Per germline, CDR1 SGHKS and CDR2 YYEKEE (reference sequence). The CDR3 has 14 residues. V gave up 4 bases and J gave up 2 bases; unmatched junction bases: 5. DNA for the CDR3: TGTGCCAGCAGCCCCCCCAGGGGGAACTATGGCTACACCTTC. It codes for CASSPPRGNYGYTF.

The J gene is TRBJ1-3, the V gene TRBV7-2; TRBD1 agrees at 10 bases. The ends lost 3 bases at V and 3 bases at J; junction bases unmatched: 5. The CDR3 is 16 residues long. Germline CDR1 is SGHTA and CDR2 is FQGNSA. The CDR3 nucleotides read TGTGCCAGCAGCTTCACCGGGACAGGGGATGGAAACACCATATATTTT. Translated, it gives CASSFTGTGDGNTIYF.

The gene calls are TRBV24-1 and TRBJ2-1, with TRBD1 as a possible D gene (6 bases). The germline V gene has CDR1 KGHDR and CDR2 SFDVKD. Trimming stripped 4 bases from V and 6 bases from J, with 15 bases between. This CDR3 has 15 residues. The CDR3 reads CATSEARGVVNEQFF. The CDR3, as DNA: TGTGCCACCAGTGAAGCCAGGGGTGTGGTCAATGAGCAGTTCTTC.

This clone has only one observation. J is TRBJ2-1 and V is TRBV7-2, with 8 bases identical to TRBD2. The length of the CDR3 is 15 residues. The ends lost 4 bases at V and 6 bases at J; junction bases unmatched: 8. CDR1 SGHTA and CDR2 FQGNSA come from the germline V gene. CDR3 sequence reads: CASSYVAGLGNEQFF. DNA of the CDR3: TGTGCCAGCAGCTACGTAGCGGGGCTGGGCAATGAGCAGTTCTTC.

V is TRBV7-2 and J is TRBJ1-6, with 9 bases lining up with TRBD1. Germline V gives CDR1 SGHTA, CDR2 FQGNSA. Trimming cost V 4 bases and J 6 bases; bases outside gene matches: 4. The CDR3 is made up of 15 amino acids. CDR3 nucleotide sequence: TGTGCCAGCAGCTCAGACAGGGGGAGTAATTCACCCCTCCACTTT. Its translation: CASSSDRGSNSPLHF.